This T cell receptor beta chain was sequenced during a study of immune cell composition in non-small cell lung cancer. Template was genomic DNA from frozen, unsorted single-cell suspensions. Some clones are missing from TCRdb's copy, which holds only in-frame ones; the method was immunoSEQ multiplex PCR. The repertoire has about 14,000 clones, about 85% of them found once; the top ten carry around 10%. Germline CDR1 and CDR2: SGHNT and YYREEE (reference sequence). The V and J ends lost 0 bases and 6 bases respectively, with 18 bases between them. The CDR3 runs to 17 residues. On this clone itself: Its specificity is unknown.

Regarding the study as a whole: Tumour-associated clones >0.5% occurred in under 40% of adenocarcinomas, roughly 80% of squamous. Lung squamous cell carcinoma tumours had significantly higher top 10 clone scores and productive clonality than lung adenocarcinoma. Dominant in vivo tumour-associated clones were not shown to share tumour-reactive sequences.

Material for sequencing was lung tumor tissue. This sequence originates from a human donor with non-small cell lung cancer. This chain links TRBV5-4 with TRBJ2-2; no clear D. This CDR3 is CASSLGISSNLPGELFF. The CDR3 DNA follows: TGTGCCAGCAGCTTGGGTATTTCCAGCAATCTTCCCGGGGAGCTGTTTTTT.